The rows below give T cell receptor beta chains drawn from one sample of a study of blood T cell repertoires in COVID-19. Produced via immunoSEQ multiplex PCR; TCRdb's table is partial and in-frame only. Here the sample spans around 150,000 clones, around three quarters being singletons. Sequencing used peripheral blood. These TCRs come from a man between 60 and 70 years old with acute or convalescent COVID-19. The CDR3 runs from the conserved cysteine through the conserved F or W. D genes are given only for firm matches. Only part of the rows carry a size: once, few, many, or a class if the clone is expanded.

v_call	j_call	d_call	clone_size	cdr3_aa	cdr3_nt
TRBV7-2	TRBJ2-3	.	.	CASSFGSYFRDAQYF	TGTGCCAGCAGCTTTGGGAGTTACTTCCGGGATGCGCAGTATTTT
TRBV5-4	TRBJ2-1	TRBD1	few	CASSFGQGSVREQFF	TGTGCCAGCAGCTTCGGACAGGGCTCGGTCAGGGAGCAGTTCTTC
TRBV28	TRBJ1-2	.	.	CASSHPHSGYGYTF	TGTGCCAGCAGCCACCCCCACAGTGGGTATGGCTACACCTTC
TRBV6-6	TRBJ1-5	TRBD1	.	CASSYGQGLNQPQHF	TGTGCCAGCAGTTACGGACAGGGCCTCAATCAGCCCCAGCATTTT
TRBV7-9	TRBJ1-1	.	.	CASSATWSGAFF	TGTGCCAGCAGCGCTACGTGGAGTGGAGCTTTCTTT
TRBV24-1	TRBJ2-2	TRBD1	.	CATSDLGTGRTGELFF	TGTGCCACCAGTGACCTCGGGACAGGGAGGACCGGGGAGCTGTTTTTT
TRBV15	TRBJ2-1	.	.	CATSRRQEFQNEQFF	TGTGCCACCAGCAGGCGACAGGAATTTCAAAATGAGCAGTTCTTC
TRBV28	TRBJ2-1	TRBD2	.	CASLTSGSSYNEQFF	TGTGCCAGCCTAACTAGCGGGAGCTCCTACAATGAGCAGTTCTTC
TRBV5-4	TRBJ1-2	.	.	CASSPGGNHYNYGYTF	TGTGCCAGCAGCCCCGGGGGGAATCACTATAACTATGGCTACACCTTC
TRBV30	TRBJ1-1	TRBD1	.	CAWSVQGYTEAFF	TGTGCCTGGAGTGTACAGGGGTACACTGAAGCTTTCTTT
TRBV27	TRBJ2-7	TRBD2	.	CATGRAGLIYEQYF	TGTGCCACCGGTAGAGCGGGACTCATCTACGAGCAGTACTTC
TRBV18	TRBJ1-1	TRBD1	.	CASSPVAGGYTEAFF	TGTGCCAGCTCACCGGTGGCAGGGGGTTATACTGAAGCTTTCTTT
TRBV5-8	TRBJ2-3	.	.	CASSFTGRTQYF	TGTGCCAGCAGCTTTACAGGGAGAACGCAGTATTTT
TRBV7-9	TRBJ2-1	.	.	CASSLALRNEQFF	TGTGCCAGCAGCTTAGCCCTCCGGAATGAGCAGTTCTTC
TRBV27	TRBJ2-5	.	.	CASSSMGTGRSSGSGRIQETQYF	TGTGCCAGCAGTTCGATGGGGACAGGGAGATCTAGCGGGAGTGGCCGAATCCAAGAGACCCAGTACTTC
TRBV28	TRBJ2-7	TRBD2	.	CASSFVGREEGGMQQYF	TGTGCCAGCAGTTTCGTCGGGCGGGAGGAGGGGGGGATGCAGCAGTACTTC
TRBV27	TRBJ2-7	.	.	CASSFYQALPYEQYF	TGTGCCAGCAGTTTCTACCAGGCCCTTCCCTACGAGCAGTACTTC
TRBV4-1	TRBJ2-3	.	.	CASSPEDTSTAGDTQYF	TGCGCCAGCAGCCCCGAGGATACTAGCACCGCCGGTGATACGCAGTATTTT
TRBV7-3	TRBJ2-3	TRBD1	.	CASSLPRGQLTDTQYF	TGTGCCAGCAGCTTACCCAGGGGGCAGCTCACAGATACGCAGTATTTT
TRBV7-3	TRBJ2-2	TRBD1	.	CASSPRGPGELFF	TGTGCCAGCAGCCCCAGGGGGCCCGGGGAGCTGTTTTTT
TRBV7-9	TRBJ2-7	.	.	CASSFGGGSYEQYF	TGTGCCAGCAGCTTCGGCGGAGGCTCCTACGAGCAGTACTTC
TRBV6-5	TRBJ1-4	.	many	CASGTGKANEKLFF	TGTGCCAGCGGCACAGGGAAAGCTAATGAAAAACTGTTTTTT
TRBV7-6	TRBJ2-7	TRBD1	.	CASSLGTGRLYEQYF	TGTGCCAGCAGCTTAGGGACAGGCCGCCTCTACGAGCAGTACTTC
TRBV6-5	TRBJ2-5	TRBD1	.	CAIGTGTGVETQYF	TGTGCCATCGGGACCGGGACAGGGGTAGAGACCCAGTACTTC
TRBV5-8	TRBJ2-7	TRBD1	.	CASSLGTGGWYEQYF	TGTGCCAGCAGCCTGGGGACAGGGGGCTGGTACGAGCAGTACTTC
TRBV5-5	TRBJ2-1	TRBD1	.	CASSRGQDSRNEQFF	TGTGCCAGCAGTCGAGGACAGGACAGCCGCAATGAGCAGTTCTTC
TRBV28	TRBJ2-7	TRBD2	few	CASSPTLAGGGHEQYF	TGTGCCAGCAGTCCCACACTAGCGGGAGGGGGTCACGAGCAGTACTTC
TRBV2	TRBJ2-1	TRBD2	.	CASSPPGGPVKYNEQFF	TGTGCCAGCAGTCCCCCGGGAGGGCCTGTAAAGTACAATGAGCAGTTCTTC
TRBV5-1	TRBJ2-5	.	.	CVSSFDGGPGKETQYF	TGCGTCAGCAGCTTTGACGGGGGTCCCGGCAAAGAGACCCAGTACTTC
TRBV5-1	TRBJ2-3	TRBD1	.	CASSLQGWVTDTQYF	TGCGCCAGCAGCTTACAGGGGTGGGTCACAGATACGCAGTATTTT
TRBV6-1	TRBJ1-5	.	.	CASSDVATTQPQHF	TGTGCCAGCAGTGACGTGGCAACCACTCAGCCCCAGCATTTT
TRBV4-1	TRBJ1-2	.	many	CASSPVRAGVTFGYTF	TGCGCCAGCAGCCCCGTGAGGGCGGGGGTTACTTTTGGCTACACCTTC
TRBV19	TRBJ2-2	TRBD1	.	CASSGQGPGELFF	TGTGCCAGTAGTGGACAGGGTCCCGGGGAGCTGTTTTTT
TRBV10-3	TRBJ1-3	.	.	CAISGRSGVGNTIYF	TGTGCCATCAGTGGACGGTCAGGGGTAGGAAACACCATATATTTT
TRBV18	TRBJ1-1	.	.	CASSPDAGWDEAFF	TGTGCCAGCTCACCAGATGCAGGGTGGGATGAAGCTTTCTTT
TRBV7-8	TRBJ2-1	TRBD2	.	CASSSPAGAFNEQFF	TGTGCCAGCAGCTCCCCCGCGGGAGCATTCAATGAGCAGTTCTTC
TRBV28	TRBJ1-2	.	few	CASSFRDSFYGYTF	TGTGCCAGCAGTTTTCGTGACAGTTTTTATGGCTACACCTTC
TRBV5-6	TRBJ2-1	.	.	CASGGRSYNEQFF	TGTGCCAGCGGCGGGCGCTCCTACAATGAGCAGTTCTTC
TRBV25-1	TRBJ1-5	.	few	CASSGSGGPQHF	TGTGCCAGCAGCGGATCCGGGGGGCCCCAGCATTTT
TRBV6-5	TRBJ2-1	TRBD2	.	CASGSSGGSYNEQFF	TGTGCCAGCGGGTCGAGCGGGGGGTCCTACAATGAGCAGTTCTTC
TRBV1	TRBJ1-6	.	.	CTSSHPVALSNSPLHF	TGCACCAGCAGCCATCCGGTTGCCCTTAGTAATTCACCCCTCCACTTT
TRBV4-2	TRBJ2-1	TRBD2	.	CASSRTSGSYNEQFF	TGTGCCAGCAGCCGTACTAGCGGCTCCTACAATGAGCAGTTCTTC
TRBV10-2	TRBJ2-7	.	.	CASSGQNSYEQYF	TGCGCCAGCAGTGGACAGAACTCCTACGAGCAGTACTTC
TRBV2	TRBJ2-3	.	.	CASKLSGDTQYF	TGTGCCAGCAAGTTATCGGGAGATACGCAGTATTTT
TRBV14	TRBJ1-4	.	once	CASSQEHLAEKLFF	TGTGCCAGCAGCCAAGAGCACCTAGCAGAAAAACTGTTTTTT
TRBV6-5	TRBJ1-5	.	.	CASSYSRQSNQPQHF	TGTGCCAGCAGTTACTCGAGGCAGAGCAATCAGCCCCAGCATTTT
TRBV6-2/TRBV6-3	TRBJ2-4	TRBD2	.	CASSYSKASGIYLGIQYF	TGTGCCAGCAGTTACTCGAAAGCTAGCGGAATTTACCTGGGCATTCAGTACTTC
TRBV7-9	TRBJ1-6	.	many	CASSPSGAGGSPLHF	TGTGCCAGCAGCCCGTCAGGGGCGGGCGGTTCACCCCTCCACTTT
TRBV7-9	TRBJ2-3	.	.	CASSLVGTDTQYF	TGTGCCAGCAGCTTAGTAGGCACAGATACGCAGTATTTT
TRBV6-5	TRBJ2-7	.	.	CASKLDTYEQYF	TGTGCCAGTAAACTAGACACCTACGAGCAGTACTTC
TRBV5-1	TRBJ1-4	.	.	CASRRTYPLSEKLFF	TGCGCCAGCAGACGTACCTACCCTCTCTCGGAAAAACTGTTTTTT
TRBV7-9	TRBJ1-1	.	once	CASSFQATANTEAFF	TGTGCCAGCAGCTTCCAAGCGACAGCTAACACTGAAGCTTTCTTT
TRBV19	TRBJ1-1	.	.	CASSKYMNTEAFF	TGTGCCAGTAGTAAGTACATGAACACTGAAGCTTTCTTT
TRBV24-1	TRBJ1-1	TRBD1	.	CATRAEDRGKAFF	TGTGCCACCAGAGCGGAGGACAGGGGTAAAGCTTTCTTT
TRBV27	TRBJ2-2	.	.	CASRLQGTRELFF	TGTGCCAGCAGACTACAGGGTACCAGGGAGCTGTTTTTT
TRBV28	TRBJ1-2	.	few	CASSLDTFMWERGYGYTF	TGTGCCAGCAGTTTGGATACCTTTATGTGGGAACGGGGCTATGGCTACACCTTC
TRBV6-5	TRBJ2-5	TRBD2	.	CASSPISSGQETQYF	TGTGCCAGCAGCCCCATTTCTAGCGGCCAAGAGACCCAGTACTTC
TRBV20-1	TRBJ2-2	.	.	CSASSLGVHTGELFF	TGCAGTGCTAGTTCCCTGGGCGTCCACACCGGGGAGCTGTTTTTT